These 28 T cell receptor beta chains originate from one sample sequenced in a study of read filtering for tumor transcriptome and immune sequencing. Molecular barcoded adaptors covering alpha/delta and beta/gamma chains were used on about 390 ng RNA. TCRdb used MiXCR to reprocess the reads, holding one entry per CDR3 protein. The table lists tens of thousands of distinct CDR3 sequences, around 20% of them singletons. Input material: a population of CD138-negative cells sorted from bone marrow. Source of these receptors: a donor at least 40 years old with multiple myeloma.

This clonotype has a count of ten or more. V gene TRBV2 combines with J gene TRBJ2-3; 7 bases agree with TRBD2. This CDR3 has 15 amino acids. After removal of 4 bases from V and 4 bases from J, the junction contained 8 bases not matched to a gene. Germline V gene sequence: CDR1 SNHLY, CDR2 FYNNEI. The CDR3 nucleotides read TGTGCCAGCAGTGTGTTGGCGGGAGTGGCAGATACGCAGTATTTT. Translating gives CASSVLAGVADTQYF.

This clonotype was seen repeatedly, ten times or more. CDR3 amino acids: CASSLNGQGSGNEQFF. DNA of the CDR3: TGCGCCAGCAGCTTGAATGGGCAGGGGTCTGGCAATGAGCAGTTCTTC. This chain connects TRBV5-1 to TRBJ2-1, with D maybe TRBD1 (6 bases). The CDR3 runs 16 residues. Per germline, CDR1 SGHRS and CDR2 YFSETQ. The V gene lost 1 base and the J gene lost 6 bases, with 17 bases spanning the gap.

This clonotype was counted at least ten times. CDR3 DNA: TGCAGCGTTGCTCTGGGGCTGAACACTGAAGCTTTCTTT. It codes for CSVALGLNTEAFF. This chain uses TRBV29-1 with TRBJ1-1; maybe TRBD1 (5 bases). Germline CDR1 is SQVTM and CDR2 is ANQGSEA. The CDR3 consists of 13 residues. Between the trimmed V and J ends, which lost 4 bases and 0 bases, there was a span of 9 bases.

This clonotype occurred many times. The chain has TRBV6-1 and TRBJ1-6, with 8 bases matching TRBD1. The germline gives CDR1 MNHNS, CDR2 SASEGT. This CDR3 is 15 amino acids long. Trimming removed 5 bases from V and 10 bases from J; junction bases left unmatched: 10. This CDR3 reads CASSLRTGTWSPLHF. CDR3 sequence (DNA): TGTGCCAGCAGTCTACGGACAGGGACGTGGTCACCCCTCCACTTT.

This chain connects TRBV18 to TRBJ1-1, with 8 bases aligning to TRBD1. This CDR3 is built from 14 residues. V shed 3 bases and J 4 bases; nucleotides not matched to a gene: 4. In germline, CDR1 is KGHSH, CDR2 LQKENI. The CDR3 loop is CASSPGQGGTEAFF. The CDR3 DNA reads TGTGCCAGCTCACCCGGACAGGGTGGCACTGAAGCTTTCTTT.

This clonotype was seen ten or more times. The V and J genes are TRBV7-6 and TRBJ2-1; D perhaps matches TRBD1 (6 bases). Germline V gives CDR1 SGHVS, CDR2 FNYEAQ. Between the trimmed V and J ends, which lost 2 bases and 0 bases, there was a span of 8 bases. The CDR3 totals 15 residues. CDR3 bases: TGTGCCAGCAGCTTAACAGGGAGCTCCTACAATGAGCAGTTCTTC. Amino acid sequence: CASSLTGSSYNEQFF.

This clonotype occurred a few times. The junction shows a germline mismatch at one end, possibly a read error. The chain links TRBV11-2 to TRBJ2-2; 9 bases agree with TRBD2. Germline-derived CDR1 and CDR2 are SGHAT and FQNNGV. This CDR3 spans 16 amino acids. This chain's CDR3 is CASSVLAGVDTGVLFF. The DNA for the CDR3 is TGTGCCAGCAGCGTATTAGCGGGAGTAGACACTGGGGTGCTGTTTTTT.

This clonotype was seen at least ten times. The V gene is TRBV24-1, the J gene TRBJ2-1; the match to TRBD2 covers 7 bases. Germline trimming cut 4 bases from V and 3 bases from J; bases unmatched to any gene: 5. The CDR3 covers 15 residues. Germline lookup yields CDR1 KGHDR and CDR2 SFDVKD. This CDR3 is CATSEGRGYYNEQFF. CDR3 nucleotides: TGTGCCACCAGTGAAGGGAGGGGATACTACAATGAGCAGTTCTTC.

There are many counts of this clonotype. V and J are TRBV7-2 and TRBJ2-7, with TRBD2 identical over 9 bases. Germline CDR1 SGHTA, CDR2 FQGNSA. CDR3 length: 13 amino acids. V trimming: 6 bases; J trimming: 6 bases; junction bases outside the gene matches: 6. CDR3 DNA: TGTGCCAGCAGATTCCATAGCGGGGGCGAGCAGTACTTC. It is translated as CASRFHSGGEQYF.

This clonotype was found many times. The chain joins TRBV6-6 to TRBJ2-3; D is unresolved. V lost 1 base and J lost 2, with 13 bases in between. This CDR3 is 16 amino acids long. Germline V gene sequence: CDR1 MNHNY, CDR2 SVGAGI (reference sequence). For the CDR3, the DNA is TGTGCCAGCAGTTACTTGAGGCAGGAATACACAGATACGCAGTATTTT. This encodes CASSYLRQEYTDTQYF.

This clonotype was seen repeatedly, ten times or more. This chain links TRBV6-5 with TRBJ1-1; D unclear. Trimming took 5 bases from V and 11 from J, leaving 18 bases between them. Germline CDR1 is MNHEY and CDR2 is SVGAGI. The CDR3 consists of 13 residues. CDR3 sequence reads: CASSPRREGIAFF. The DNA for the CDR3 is TGTGCCAGCAGTCCACGGCGAGAGGGAATCGCTTTCTTT.

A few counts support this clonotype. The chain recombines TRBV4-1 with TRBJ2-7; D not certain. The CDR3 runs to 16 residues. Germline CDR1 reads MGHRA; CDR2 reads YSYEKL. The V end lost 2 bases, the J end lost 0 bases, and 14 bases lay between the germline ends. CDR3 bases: TGCGCCAGCAGCCAAAACCCCGGGTTAGCCTCCTACGAGCAGTACTTC. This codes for CASSQNPGLASYEQYF.

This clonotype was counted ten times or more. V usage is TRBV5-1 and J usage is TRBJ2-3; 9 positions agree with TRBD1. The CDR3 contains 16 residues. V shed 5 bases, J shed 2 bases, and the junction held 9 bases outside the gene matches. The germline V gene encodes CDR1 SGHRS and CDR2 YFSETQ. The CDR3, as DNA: TGCGCCAGCAGTTCCATTGGGACAGGGACCACAGATACGCAGTATTTT. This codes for CASSSIGTGTTDTQYF.

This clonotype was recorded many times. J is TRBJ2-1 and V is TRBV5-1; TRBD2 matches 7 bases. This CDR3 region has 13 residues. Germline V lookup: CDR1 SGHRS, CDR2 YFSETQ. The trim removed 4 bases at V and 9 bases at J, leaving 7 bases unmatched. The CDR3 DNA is TGCGCCAGCAGCCGCGAACTAGCGAGTGAGCAGTTCTTC. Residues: CASSRELASEQFF. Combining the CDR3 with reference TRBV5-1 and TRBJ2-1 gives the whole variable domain KAGVTQTPRYLIKTRGQQVTLSCSPISGHRSVSWYQQTPGQGLQFLFEYFSETQRNKGNFPGRFSGRQFSNSRSEMNVSTLELGDSALYLCASSRELASEQFFGPGTRLTVL.

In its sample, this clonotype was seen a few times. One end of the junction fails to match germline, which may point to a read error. CDR3 bases: TGTGCCTGGAGTGCGGCAAACACTGCAGCTTTCTTT. Amino acid sequence: CAWSAANTAAFF. V is TRBV30 and J is TRBJ1-1; D gene unclear. Per the germline V gene, CDR1 is GTSNPN and CDR2 is SVGIG (reference sequence). The CDR3 consists of 12 residues.

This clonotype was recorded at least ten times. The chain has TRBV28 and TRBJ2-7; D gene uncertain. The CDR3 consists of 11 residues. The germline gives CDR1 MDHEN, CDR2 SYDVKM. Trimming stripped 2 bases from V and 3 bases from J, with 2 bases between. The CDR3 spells CASSLLYEQYF. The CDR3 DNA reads TGTGCCAGCAGTTTACTCTACGAGCAGTACTTC.

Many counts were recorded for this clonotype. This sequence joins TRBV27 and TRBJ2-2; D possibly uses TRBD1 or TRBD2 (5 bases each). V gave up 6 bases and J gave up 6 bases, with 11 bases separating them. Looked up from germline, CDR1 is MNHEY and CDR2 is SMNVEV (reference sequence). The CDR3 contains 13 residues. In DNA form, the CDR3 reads TGTGCCAGCAGGACCCGAGGGGCCGGGGAGCTGTTTTTT. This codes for CASRTRGAGELFF.

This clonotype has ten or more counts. The CDR3 loop reads CSASLKVAKGYEQYF. CDR3 coding DNA: TGCAGTGCTAGTCTCAAGGTAGCCAAGGGGTACGAGCAGTACTTC. The chain recombines TRBV20-1 with TRBJ2-7; D is perhaps TRBD1 (5 bases). There are 15 residues in the CDR3. Trimming took 3 bases from V and 4 from J, leaving 19 bases between them. CDR1 DFQATT and CDR2 SNEGSKA come from the germline V gene (reference sequence).

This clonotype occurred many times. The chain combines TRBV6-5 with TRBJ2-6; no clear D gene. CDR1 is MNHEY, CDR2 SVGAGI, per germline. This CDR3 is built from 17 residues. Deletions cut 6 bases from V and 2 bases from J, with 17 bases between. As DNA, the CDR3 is TGTGCCAGCAGCCACCCGACCGTAGGCACTGGGGCCAACGTCCTGACTTTC. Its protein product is CASSHPTVGTGANVLTF.

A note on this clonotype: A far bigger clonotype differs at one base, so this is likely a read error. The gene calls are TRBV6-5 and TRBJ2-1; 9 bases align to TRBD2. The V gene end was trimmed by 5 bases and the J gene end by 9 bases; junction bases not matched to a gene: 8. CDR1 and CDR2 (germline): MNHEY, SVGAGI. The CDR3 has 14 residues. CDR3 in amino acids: CASSGLAMRSEQFF. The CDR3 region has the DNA TGTGCCAGCAGTGGACTAGCGATGAGGAGTGAGCAGTTCTTC.

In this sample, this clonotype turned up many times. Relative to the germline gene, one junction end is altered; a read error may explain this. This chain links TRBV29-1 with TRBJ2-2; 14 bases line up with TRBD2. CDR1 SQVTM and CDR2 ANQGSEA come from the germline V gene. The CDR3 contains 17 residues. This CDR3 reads CSVEGLAGGVRTGELFF. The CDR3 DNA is TGCAGCGTCGAAGGACTAGCGGGAGGAGTCCGCACCGGGGAGCTGTTTTTT.

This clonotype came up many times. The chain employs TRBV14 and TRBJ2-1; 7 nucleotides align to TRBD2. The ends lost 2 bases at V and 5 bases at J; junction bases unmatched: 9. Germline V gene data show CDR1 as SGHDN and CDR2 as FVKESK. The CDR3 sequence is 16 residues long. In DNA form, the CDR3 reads TGTGCCAGCAGCCAAAAAGGCGGGAGTGGACACAATGAGCAGTTCTTC. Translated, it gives CASSQKGGSGHNEQFF.

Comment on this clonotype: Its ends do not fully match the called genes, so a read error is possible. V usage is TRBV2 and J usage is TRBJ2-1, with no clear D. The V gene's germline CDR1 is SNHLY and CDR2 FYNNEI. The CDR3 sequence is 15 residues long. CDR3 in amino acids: CATPSYRSSYDEQFF. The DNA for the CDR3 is TGTGCCACCCCAAGCTATAGGAGCTCCTACGATGAGCAGTTCTTC.

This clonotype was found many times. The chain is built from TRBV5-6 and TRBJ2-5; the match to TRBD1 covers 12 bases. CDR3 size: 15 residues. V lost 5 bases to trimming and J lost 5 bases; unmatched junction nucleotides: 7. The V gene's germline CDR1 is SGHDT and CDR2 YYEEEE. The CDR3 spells CASRPGQGAGETQYF. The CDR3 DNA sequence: TGTGCCAGCAGACCGGGACAGGGGGCCGGGGAGACCCAGTACTTC.

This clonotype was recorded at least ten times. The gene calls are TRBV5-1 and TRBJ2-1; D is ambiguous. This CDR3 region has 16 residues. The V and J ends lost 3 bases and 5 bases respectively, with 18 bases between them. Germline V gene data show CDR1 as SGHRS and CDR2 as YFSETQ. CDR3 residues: CASSSNPVTVDNEQFF. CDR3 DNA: TGCGCCAGCAGCTCCAACCCTGTCACGGTGGACAATGAGCAGTTCTTC.

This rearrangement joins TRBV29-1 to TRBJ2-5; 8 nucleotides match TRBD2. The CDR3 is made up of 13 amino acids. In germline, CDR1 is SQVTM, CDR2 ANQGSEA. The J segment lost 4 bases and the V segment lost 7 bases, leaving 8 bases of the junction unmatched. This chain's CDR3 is CSARAGVGETQYF. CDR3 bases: TGCAGCGCCAGAGCGGGAGTGGGAGAGACCCAGTACTTC.

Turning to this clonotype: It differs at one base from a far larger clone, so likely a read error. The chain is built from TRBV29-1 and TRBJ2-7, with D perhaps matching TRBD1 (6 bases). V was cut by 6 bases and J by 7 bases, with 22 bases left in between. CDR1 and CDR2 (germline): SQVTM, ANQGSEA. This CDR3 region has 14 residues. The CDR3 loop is CSVVRGVSYNEQYF. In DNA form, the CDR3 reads TGCAGCGTGGTCAGGGGCGTCTCCTACAATGAGCAGTACTTC.

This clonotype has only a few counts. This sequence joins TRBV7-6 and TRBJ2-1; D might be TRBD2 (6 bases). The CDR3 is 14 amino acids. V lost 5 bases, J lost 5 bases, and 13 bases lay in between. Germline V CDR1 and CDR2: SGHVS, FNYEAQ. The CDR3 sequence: CASSGGTANNEQFF. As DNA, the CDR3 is TGTGCCAGCAGCGGGGGGACTGCTAACAATGAGCAGTTCTTC.